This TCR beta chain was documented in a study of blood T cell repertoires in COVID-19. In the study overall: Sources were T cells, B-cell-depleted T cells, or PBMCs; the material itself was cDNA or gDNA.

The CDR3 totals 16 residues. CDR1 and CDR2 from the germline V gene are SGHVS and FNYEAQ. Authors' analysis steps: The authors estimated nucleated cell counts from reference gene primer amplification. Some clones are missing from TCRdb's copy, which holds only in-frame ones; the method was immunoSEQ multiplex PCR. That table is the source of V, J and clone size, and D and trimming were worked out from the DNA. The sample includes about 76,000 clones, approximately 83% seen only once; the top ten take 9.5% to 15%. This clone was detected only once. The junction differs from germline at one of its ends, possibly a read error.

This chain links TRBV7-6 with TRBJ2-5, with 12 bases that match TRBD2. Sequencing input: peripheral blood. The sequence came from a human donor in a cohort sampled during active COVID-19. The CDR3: CASSLAGGAYQETQYF. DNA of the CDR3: TGTGCCAGCAGCCTAGCGGGGGGGGCGTACCAAGAGACCCAGTACTTC. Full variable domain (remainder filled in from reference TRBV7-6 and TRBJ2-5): GAGVSQSPRYKVTKRGQDVALRCDPISGHVSLYWYRQALGQGPEFLTYFNYEAQQDKSGLPNDRFSAERPEGSISTLTIQRTEQRDSAMYRCASSLAGGAYQETQYFGPGTRLLVL.